One and the same sample provided the 9 T cell receptor beta chains below, sequenced in a study of Graves' ophthalmopathy and Graves' hyperthyroidism. TCR beta CDR3 amplification used RNA transcripts. A first-round RT-PCR used HTBI primers, followed by a second-round multiplex PCR. Each CDR3 protein gets one entry after TCRdb re-called the multiplex PCR reads with MiXCR. The data contain about 740,000 distinct CDR3 sequences, roughly 40% of them singletons. Sequenced sample: peripheral blood. The receptor source for this set is an adult man with Graves' ophthalmopathy.

This clonotype has more than one count but fewer than ten. The chain combines TRBV4-3 with TRBJ2-7, with 9 bases aligning to TRBD2. V was clipped by 0 bases and J by 4 bases; unmatched bases: 4. Looked up from germline, CDR1 is LGHNA and CDR2 is YSLEER. The CDR3 totals 15 residues. The CDR3 protein is CASSQDRGLAYEQYF. In DNA form, the CDR3 reads TGCGCCAGCAGCCAAGATCGTGGACTAGCGTACGAGCAGTACTTC.

The chain links TRBV20-1 to TRBJ1-6, with 10 bases fitting TRBD1. The junction had 9 bases not matched to a gene; V was cut back by 4 bases and J by 9 bases. Germline-derived CDR1 and CDR2 are DFQATT and SNEGSKA (reference sequence). This CDR3 has 15 residues. CDR3 in amino acids: CSAKPRQGAFSPLHF. The CDR3 bases are TGCAGTGCTAAGCCTCGACAGGGGGCGTTTTCACCCCTCCACTTT.

This clonotype appeared many times. The rearrangement uses TRBV2 and TRBJ2-5, with 12 bases that match TRBD2. Germline V CDR1 and CDR2: SNHLY, FYNNEI. The CDR3 totals 16 residues. The V gene end was trimmed by 7 bases and the J gene end by 2 bases; junction bases not matched to a gene: 8. The CDR3 spells CASTLRGLAGQETQYF. Here the CDR3 DNA reads TGTGCCAGCACCTTACGGGGACTAGCGGGTCAAGAGACCCAGTACTTC. Based on the CDR3 plus reference TRBV2 and TRBJ2-5, the full variable domain is EPEVTQTPSHQVTQMGQEVILRCVPISNHLYFYWYRQILGQKVEFLVSFYNNEISEKSEIFDDQFSVERPDGSNFTLKIRSTKLEDSAMYFCASTLRGLAGQETQYFGPGTRLLVL.

V and J are TRBV25-1 and TRBJ2-3; D possibly corresponds to TRBD2 (6 bases). The CDR3 covers 15 residues. From germline, CDR1 is MGHDK and CDR2 SYGVNS. V shed 8 bases and J shed 2 bases, with 17 bases lying between them. The CDR3 DNA reads TGTGCCAGCGTTGGGATTGGGGAGGTCACAGATACGCAGTATTTT. It specifies CASVGIGEVTDTQYF.

This clonotype was observed a handful of times. CDR3 DNA: TGTGCCACCCGACGGCCCCAAGAGACCCAGTACTTC. It yields the protein CATRRPQETQYF. This chain connects TRBV10-3 to TRBJ2-5, with D unresolved. With 10 bases removed from V and 1 base from J, the gap between germline ends came to 10 bases. The V gene's germline CDR1 is ENHRY and CDR2 SYGVKD. This CDR3 comprises 12 residues.

J is TRBJ2-2 and V is TRBV15; maybe TRBD1 (6 bases). Germline CDR1 LNHNV, CDR2 YYDKDF (reference sequence). Trimming pared 0 bases from V and 6 bases from J, leaving 8 bases between. The CDR3 runs to 14 residues. The CDR3: CATSREEGAGELFF. The CDR3 region has the DNA TGTGCCACCAGCAGAGAAGAGGGGGCCGGGGAGCTGTTTTTT.

The CDR3 region is CAIQTGTINEQYF. Here the CDR3 DNA reads TGTGCCATACAGACCGGGACAATCAATGAGCAGTACTTC. V and J are TRBV10-3 and TRBJ2-7; D is perhaps TRBD1 (6 bases). Looked up from germline, CDR1 is ENHRY and CDR2 is SYGVKD. This CDR3 contains 13 residues. V lost 9 bases, J lost 7 bases, and 19 bases lay in between.

V and J are TRBV2 and TRBJ1-6; D uncertain. V dropped 7 bases and J dropped 6 bases, with 13 bases sitting between them. Germline assignment: CDR1 SNHLY and CDR2 FYNNEI. The CDR3 is made up of 14 amino acids. Written as DNA, the CDR3 is TGTGCCAGCACCGGAAGTCGGGGTAATTCACCCCTCCACTTT. Translating gives CASTGSRGNSPLHF.

This chain connects TRBV5-6 to TRBJ1-1; possible D gene TRBD1, 5 bases. The germline V gene encodes CDR1 SGHDT and CDR2 YYEEEE. V was shortened by 3 bases and J by 4 bases, with 13 bases between the two germline ends. The CDR3 has 14 residues. The chain's CDR3 is CASSWGNRGTEAFF. Written as DNA, the CDR3 is TGTGCCAGCAGCTGGGGGAATCGGGGCACTGAAGCTTTCTTT.